This T cell receptor beta chain was captured by sequencing in a study of CD8 T cells in Susac syndrome. Study findings and constraints: It was acknowledged in the study that the number of individuals who were included in its TCR sequencing and HLA analysis was relatively small.

Deletions cut 1 base from V and 3 bases from J, with 8 bases between. CDR1 and CDR2 (germline): SGHRS, YFSETQ. The CDR3 sequence is 14 residues long. Sequencing of TCR beta covered CD8+ and CD4+ T cells obtained from blood. Negative isolation yielded the CD8+ and CD4+ T cells, while FACS enriched the TEMRA cells. A word on this clonotype: No antigen is known for it.

Reverse transcription of roughly 0.5 to 1 ug RNA used random hexamers. The amplification used immunoSEQ multiplex PCR on TCR beta CDR3; it spanned 54 Vbeta and 13 Jbeta. TCRdb redid the calling of the immunoSEQ multiplex PCR reads with MiXCR, one entry per CDR3 protein. This repertoire shows about 430,000 distinct CDR3 sequences, roughly 85% found once; its top ten account for approximately 0.12%. V and J are TRBV5-1 and TRBJ2-1, with a possible D match to TRBD1 (6 bases). The TCR sequence derives from a human donor with multiple sclerosis. The sequenced sample consisted of CD8+ T cells from PBMCs. CDR3 sequence (DNA): TGCGCCAGCAGCTTGTCACAGGGCTACAATGAGCAGTTCTTC. Amino acids: CASSLSQGYNEQFF.